The 6 T cell receptor beta chains in this list originate from one sample, sequenced in a study of cytomegalovirus exposure and HLA in healthy donors. The PCR employed 60 Vbeta primers together with 13 Jbeta primers. TCRdb keeps only in-frame clones here, not all; method: immunoSEQ multiplex PCR. The data hold tens of thousands of clones, with over 70% observed a single time. Specimen: PBMCs. The receptors were sampled from a woman aged 40-49 years in good health and CMV-seronegative.

This chain joins TRBV7-2 and TRBJ2-1; D is perhaps TRBD1 (6 bases). Germline lookup yields CDR1 SGHTA and CDR2 FQGNSA. V was shortened by 5 bases and J by 10 bases, with 12 bases between the two germline ends. There are 12 residues in the CDR3. Written as DNA, the CDR3 is TGTGCCAGCAGCACCAGGGGATCCGAGCAGTTCTTC. It codes for CASSTRGSEQFF.

The chain joins TRBV27 to TRBJ1-5, with D possibly matching TRBD1 (6 bases). Germline V CDR1 and CDR2: MNHEY, SMNVEV (reference sequence). The V end lost 6 bases, the J end lost 2 bases, and 17 bases lay between the germline ends. The CDR3 is made up of 16 amino acids. The CDR3 nucleotides are TGTGCCAGCAGCTTAACAGGGTTATTTGGCAATCAGCCCCAGCATTTT. This translates into CASSLTGLFGNQPQHF.

The V and J genes are TRBV6-5 and TRBJ2-7; 12 bases agree with TRBD2. CDR1 is MNHEY and CDR2 is SVGAGI in the germline V gene. This CDR3 is 15 amino acids long. Trimming cost V 6 bases and J 4 bases; bases outside gene matches: 7. The CDR3 reads CASRGRTSGNYEQYF. CDR3 DNA: TGTGCCAGCAGAGGTCGGACTAGCGGGAATTACGAGCAGTACTTC.

J is TRBJ1-1 and V is TRBV28; TRBD1 matches at 7 bases. V trimming: 3 bases; J trimming: 3 bases; junction bases outside the gene matches: 13. CDR1 and CDR2 from the germline V gene are MDHEN and SYDVKM. The CDR3 consists of 17 residues. CDR3 DNA: TGTGCCAGCAGTTTCCTATACCCGAGACAGGGATACACTGAAGCTTTCTTT. Protein sequence: CASSFLYPRQGYTEAFF.

This chain connects TRBV6-6 to TRBJ1-4, with D tentatively TRBD1 (5 bases). V dropped 6 bases and J dropped 8 bases, with 22 bases sitting between them. CDR1 and CDR2 from the germline V gene are MNHNY and SVGAGI (reference sequence). CDR3 length: 16 amino acids. CDR3 protein: CASRPGGTYIMEKLFF. DNA of the CDR3: TGTGCCAGCAGGCCCGGGGGAACGTATATAATGGAAAAACTGTTTTTT.

The J gene is TRBJ1-5, the V gene TRBV28, with 7 bases identical to TRBD1. CDR1 and CDR2 from the germline V gene are MDHEN and SYDVKM. This CDR3 is 15 amino acids long. V shed 3 bases, J shed 6 bases, and the junction held 8 bases outside the gene matches. The CDR3 DNA reads as TGTGCCAGCAGTTTTACCGGACAGGCTAGTCAGCCCCAGCATTTT. This encodes CASSFTGQASQPQHF.